Listed below are T cell receptor beta chains from one sample, sequenced in a study of shared clonotypes between healthy human individuals. Clones were sequenced by immunoSEQ multiplex PCR, and TCRdb holds only the in-frame ones, with some missing. The sample contains about 2.1 million clones, about 93% of which appear only once. Sequenced sample: naive CD8+ T cells from PBMCs. The source is a young man in good health. Some clones in this sample may be carry-over from other donors' samples. Each CDR3 is given with its conserved first and last residue. The D gene is left open where the match is weak. Clone size, where shown, is once, few, many, or a class for clones that have expanded.

d_call: TRBD2; j_call: TRBJ2-3; clone_size: once; v_call: TRBV28; cdr3_aa: CASSLRRSGRGADTQYF; cdr3_nt: TGTGCCAGCAGTTTACGTAGAAGCGGGAGAGGGGCGGATACGCAGTATTTT
d_call: .; j_call: TRBJ1-5; clone_size: .; v_call: TRBV28; cdr3_aa: CASSPAGEGNQPQHF; cdr3_nt: TGTGCCAGCAGTCCGGCAGGGGAGGGCAATCAGCCCCAGCATTTT
d_call: .; j_call: TRBJ2-7; clone_size: .; v_call: TRBV7-8; cdr3_aa: CASSLEYRGLANYEQYF; cdr3_nt: TGTGCCAGCAGCTTAGAGTATCGGGGTCTAGCGAACTACGAGCAGTACTTC
d_call: .; j_call: TRBJ2-1; clone_size: once; v_call: TRBV27; cdr3_aa: CASSLSGPYPEQFF; cdr3_nt: TGTGCCAGCAGTTTATCAGGGCCCTATCCTGAGCAGTTCTTC
d_call: .; j_call: TRBJ2-1; clone_size: .; v_call: TRBV11-2; cdr3_aa: CASTYISSGAPGHEQFF; cdr3_nt: TGTGCCAGCACCTACATCTCTTCCGGGGCCCCAGGCCATGAGCAGTTCTTC
d_call: TRBD2; j_call: TRBJ2-3; clone_size: .; v_call: TRBV10-3; cdr3_aa: CAISSSGRADTQYF; cdr3_nt: TGTGCCATCAGTTCTAGCGGGAGGGCAGATACGCAGTATTTT
d_call: .; j_call: TRBJ1-5; clone_size: .; v_call: TRBV28; cdr3_aa: CASSIFLGRNQPQHF; cdr3_nt: TGTGCCAGCAGTATTTTTTTGGGGCGCAATCAGCCCCAGCATTTT
d_call: .; j_call: TRBJ2-7; clone_size: .; v_call: TRBV19; cdr3_aa: CAVGGMWGAPYEQYF; cdr3_nt: TGTGCCGTCGGCGGGATGTGGGGTGCTCCCTACGAGCAGTACTTC
d_call: .; j_call: TRBJ2-2; clone_size: .; v_call: TRBV7-6; cdr3_aa: CASSLAVGTGELFF; cdr3_nt: TGTGCCAGCAGCTTAGCGGTCGGGACCGGGGAGCTGTTTTTT
d_call: TRBD1; j_call: TRBJ2-2; clone_size: .; v_call: TRBV29-1; cdr3_aa: CSVPGTGAVGELFF; cdr3_nt: TGCAGCGTTCCCGGGACAGGGGCGGTCGGGGAGCTGTTTTTT
d_call: .; j_call: TRBJ1-5; clone_size: .; v_call: TRBV6-5; cdr3_aa: CASSLRQSDKTQHF; cdr3_nt: TGTGCCAGCAGTTTAAGACAGTCTGATAAGACCCAGCATTTT
d_call: .; j_call: TRBJ1-2; clone_size: .; v_call: TRBV27; cdr3_aa: CASSSLLRDGYTF; cdr3_nt: TGTGCCAGCAGTTCGTTGCTAAGGGATGGCTACACCTTC
d_call: TRBD2; j_call: TRBJ2-7; clone_size: .; v_call: TRBV2; cdr3_aa: CASSTGRTSSYEQYF; cdr3_nt: TGTGCCAGCAGTACTGGACGGACTAGCTCCTACGAGCAGTACTTC
d_call: .; j_call: TRBJ2-3; clone_size: .; v_call: TRBV28; cdr3_aa: CASSSYKITGTTSTDTQYF; cdr3_nt: TGTGCCAGCAGTTCATATAAAATAACCGGGACAACTAGCACAGATACGCAGTATTTT
d_call: .; j_call: TRBJ2-7; clone_size: once; v_call: TRBV11-2; cdr3_aa: CASSLDPGDEQYF; cdr3_nt: TGTGCCAGCAGCTTAGATCCTGGCGACGAGCAGTACTTC
d_call: .; j_call: TRBJ2-5; clone_size: .; v_call: TRBV11-2; cdr3_aa: CASSFRTEETQYF; cdr3_nt: TGTGCCAGCAGCTTCCGGACAGAAGAGACCCAGTACTTC
d_call: .; j_call: TRBJ2-1; clone_size: .; v_call: TRBV19; cdr3_aa: CASSPRYTPYFNEQFF; cdr3_nt: TGTGCCAGTAGTCCCCGCTACACACCCTACTTCAATGAGCAGTTCTTC
d_call: .; j_call: TRBJ1-2; clone_size: .; v_call: TRBV11-2; cdr3_aa: CASSLDGGAIIYGYTF; cdr3_nt: TGTGCCAGCAGCTTAGATGGGGGGGCGATCATCTATGGCTACACCTTC
d_call: .; j_call: TRBJ2-2; clone_size: .; v_call: TRBV19; cdr3_aa: CASNQIWMGTGELFF; cdr3_nt: TGTGCCAGTAACCAGATTTGGATGGGCACCGGGGAGCTGTTTTTT
d_call: TRBD2; j_call: TRBJ2-1; clone_size: few; v_call: TRBV9; cdr3_aa: CASSVQRAGGGNEQFF; cdr3_nt: TGTGCCAGCAGCGTACAGCGAGCGGGAGGGGGCAATGAGCAGTTCTTC
d_call: .; j_call: TRBJ2-5; clone_size: .; v_call: TRBV4-3; cdr3_aa: CASSQGPRRETQYF; cdr3_nt: TGCGCCAGCAGCCAAGGGCCCAGGCGGGAGACCCAGTACTTC
d_call: .; j_call: TRBJ2-1; clone_size: .; v_call: TRBV5-1; cdr3_aa: CASRGEVGNEQFF; cdr3_nt: TGCGCCAGCAGAGGGGAGGTAGGCAATGAGCAGTTCTTC
d_call: .; j_call: TRBJ1-3; clone_size: .; v_call: TRBV10-2; cdr3_aa: CASSEAPGLSSGNTIYF; cdr3_nt: TGCGCCAGCAGTGAGGCACCCGGACTTAGCTCTGGAAACACCATATATTTT
d_call: .; j_call: TRBJ2-1; clone_size: .; v_call: TRBV4-3; cdr3_aa: CASSLLGAGLYNEQFF; cdr3_nt: TGCGCCAGCAGCCTCCTTGGAGCGGGTCTCTACAATGAGCAGTTCTTC
d_call: .; j_call: TRBJ1-5; clone_size: .; v_call: TRBV27; cdr3_aa: CASSLSLSNTQHF; cdr3_nt: TGTGCCAGCAGTTTATCGTTGTCCAACACCCAGCATTTT
d_call: .; j_call: TRBJ2-7; clone_size: .; v_call: TRBV7-9; cdr3_aa: CASSLAAGSTGEQYF; cdr3_nt: TGTGCCAGCAGCTTAGCAGCCGGGAGTACGGGCGAGCAGTACTTC
d_call: .; j_call: TRBJ1-5; clone_size: .; v_call: TRBV7-2; cdr3_aa: CASSLIWGSRQPQHF; cdr3_nt: TGTGCCAGCAGCTTAATTTGGGGATCAAGGCAGCCCCAGCATTTT
d_call: .; j_call: TRBJ2-7; clone_size: .; v_call: TRBV18; cdr3_aa: CASSPTGNSYEQYF; cdr3_nt: TGTGCCAGCTCACCAACAGGGAACTCCTACGAGCAGTACTTC
d_call: .; j_call: TRBJ2-1; clone_size: .; v_call: TRBV27; cdr3_aa: CASSAYSSEYNEQFF; cdr3_nt: TGTGCCAGCAGTGCATACAGCAGCGAATACAATGAGCAGTTCTTC
d_call: .; j_call: TRBJ1-2; clone_size: .; v_call: TRBV9; cdr3_aa: CASSTRQDMRGYTF; cdr3_nt: TGTGCCAGCAGCACCCGACAGGATATGAGGGGCTACACCTTC
d_call: .; j_call: TRBJ2-7; clone_size: once; v_call: TRBV28; cdr3_aa: CASSLTIYEQYF; cdr3_nt: TGTGCCAGCAGTTTAACTATCTACGAGCAGTACTTC
d_call: .; j_call: TRBJ2-7; clone_size: once; v_call: TRBV7-9; cdr3_aa: CASGEGALHEQYF; cdr3_nt: TGTGCCAGCGGGGAGGGGGCGCTCCACGAGCAGTACTTC
d_call: .; j_call: TRBJ2-1; clone_size: .; v_call: TRBV9; cdr3_aa: CASRSAYNEQFF; cdr3_nt: TGTGCCAGCAGGTCCGCTTACAATGAGCAGTTCTTC
d_call: .; j_call: TRBJ2-3; clone_size: .; v_call: TRBV6-1; cdr3_aa: CASSELEDTQYF; cdr3_nt: TGTGCCAGCAGTGAGCTAGAGGATACGCAGTATTTT
d_call: .; j_call: TRBJ2-4; clone_size: .; v_call: TRBV2; cdr3_aa: CASSEKSGAKNIQYF; cdr3_nt: TGTGCCAGCAGTGAGAAGAGCGGGGCCAAAAACATTCAGTACTTC
d_call: TRBD2; j_call: TRBJ2-2; clone_size: .; v_call: TRBV27; cdr3_aa: CASSLSSGRGTGELFF; cdr3_nt: TGTGCCAGCAGTTTATCTAGCGGGAGAGGGACCGGGGAGCTGTTTTTT
d_call: .; j_call: TRBJ2-3; clone_size: once; v_call: TRBV27; cdr3_aa: CASSFGLTSTDTQYF; cdr3_nt: TGTGCCAGCAGTTTTGGACTGACTAGCACAGATACGCAGTATTTT
d_call: .; j_call: TRBJ2-1; clone_size: .; v_call: TRBV5-1; cdr3_aa: CASSLWVRGNEQFF; cdr3_nt: TGCGCCAGCAGCTTGTGGGTAAGGGGCAATGAGCAGTTCTTC
d_call: .; j_call: TRBJ1-2; clone_size: .; v_call: TRBV10-3; cdr3_aa: CAISAGGYTF; cdr3_nt: TGTGCCATCAGTGCTGGCGGCTACACCTTC
d_call: .; j_call: TRBJ2-7; clone_size: .; v_call: TRBV7-9; cdr3_aa: CASSPKWMGEQYF; cdr3_nt: TGTGCCAGCAGCCCCAAATGGATGGGCGAGCAGTACTTC
d_call: TRBD2; j_call: TRBJ2-2; clone_size: .; v_call: TRBV27; cdr3_aa: CASSPTSPEPGELFF; cdr3_nt: TGTGCCAGCAGCCCGACTAGCCCAGAACCCGGGGAGCTGTTTTTT
d_call: TRBD2; j_call: TRBJ2-1; clone_size: .; v_call: TRBV2; cdr3_aa: CASSPPGLAGGYEQFF; cdr3_nt: TGTGCCAGCTCGCCCCCGGGACTAGCGGGAGGGTATGAGCAGTTCTTC
d_call: .; j_call: TRBJ2-6; clone_size: .; v_call: TRBV9; cdr3_aa: CASSANFQTANSGANVLTF; cdr3_nt: TGTGCCAGCAGCGCAAACTTCCAGACGGCTAACTCTGGGGCCAACGTCCTGACTTTC
d_call: .; j_call: TRBJ2-5; clone_size: .; v_call: TRBV6-1; cdr3_aa: CASSLRARQETQYF; cdr3_nt: TGTGCCAGCAGTCTCCGGGCTCGACAAGAGACCCAGTACTTC
d_call: .; j_call: TRBJ1-2; clone_size: .; v_call: TRBV2; cdr3_aa: CASSEDRAVIGYTF; cdr3_nt: TGTGCCAGCAGTGAAGACAGGGCGGTTATTGGCTACACCTTC
d_call: .; j_call: TRBJ1-2; clone_size: few; v_call: TRBV27; cdr3_aa: CASRLGSWGYTF; cdr3_nt: TGTGCCAGCAGGCTCGGATCTTGGGGCTACACCTTC
d_call: TRBD1; j_call: TRBJ2-3; clone_size: .; v_call: TRBV13; cdr3_aa: CASSLSRTGREDTQYF; cdr3_nt: TGTGCCAGCAGCTTGTCCAGGACAGGGCGTGAAGATACGCAGTATTTT
d_call: .; j_call: TRBJ1-1; clone_size: once; v_call: TRBV7-6; cdr3_aa: CASSLEVITEAFF; cdr3_nt: TGTGCCAGCAGCTTAGAGGTAATCACTGAAGCTTTCTTT
d_call: TRBD2; j_call: TRBJ2-1; clone_size: .; v_call: TRBV7-6; cdr3_aa: CASSLRVAGVYNEQFF; cdr3_nt: TGTGCCAGCAGCTTACGGGTAGCGGGAGTGTACAATGAGCAGTTCTTC
d_call: .; j_call: TRBJ2-5; clone_size: once; v_call: TRBV27; cdr3_aa: CASSLAWAEGETQYF; cdr3_nt: TGTGCCAGCAGTTTGGCGTGGGCGGAAGGAGAGACCCAGTACTTC
d_call: .; j_call: TRBJ1-1; clone_size: .; v_call: TRBV28; cdr3_aa: CASSFVVRNTEAFF; cdr3_nt: TGTGCCAGCAGTTTTGTGGTAAGGAACACTGAAGCTTTCTTT
d_call: .; j_call: TRBJ2-5; clone_size: few; v_call: TRBV2; cdr3_aa: CASSEAAGEETQYF; cdr3_nt: TGTGCCAGCAGTGAAGCGGCAGGGGAAGAGACCCAGTACTTC
d_call: TRBD1; j_call: TRBJ1-1; clone_size: many; v_call: TRBV28; cdr3_aa: CASTGNRGDAEAFF; cdr3_nt: TGTGCCAGCACGGGGAACAGGGGCGATGCTGAAGCTTTCTTT
d_call: TRBD1; j_call: TRBJ1-1; clone_size: .; v_call: TRBV6-5; cdr3_aa: CASSRGQGDTEAFF; cdr3_nt: TGTGCCAGCAGCCGGGGACAGGGGGACACTGAAGCTTTCTTT
d_call: TRBD2; j_call: TRBJ2-2; clone_size: .; v_call: TRBV9; cdr3_aa: CASNPPAGTGELFF; cdr3_nt: TGTGCCAGCAACCCCCCAGCGGGAACCGGGGAGCTGTTTTTT
d_call: TRBD2; j_call: TRBJ2-7; clone_size: .; v_call: TRBV5-1; cdr3_aa: CASSPGLAGIYEQYF; cdr3_nt: TGCGCCAGCAGCCCGGGACTAGCGGGGATCTACGAGCAGTACTTC
d_call: .; j_call: TRBJ2-2; clone_size: .; v_call: TRBV27; cdr3_aa: CASRPGTHPGELFF; cdr3_nt: TGTGCCAGCAGACCTGGGACCCATCCCGGGGAGCTGTTTTTT
d_call: .; j_call: TRBJ2-1; clone_size: .; v_call: TRBV28; cdr3_aa: CASSVEARRYNEQFF; cdr3_nt: TGTGCCAGCAGTGTGGAGGCTAGAAGGTACAATGAGCAGTTCTTC
d_call: TRBD1; j_call: TRBJ1-1; clone_size: .; v_call: TRBV12-5; cdr3_aa: CASGPTGEGWNTEAFF; cdr3_nt: TGTGCTAGTGGGCCGACAGGGGAAGGATGGAACACTGAAGCTTTCTTT
d_call: .; j_call: TRBJ1-1; clone_size: .; v_call: TRBV7-9; cdr3_aa: CASSPKDRANTEAFF; cdr3_nt: TGTGCCAGCAGCCCTAAAGACCGTGCGAACACTGAAGCTTTCTTT